This record concerns one T cell receptor (beta chain) sequence. The data derive from a study of blood T cell repertoires in COVID-19. Study context: Samples came from the United States, Italy and Spain, spanning acute and convalescent COVID-19. T cells, B-cell-depleted T cells, or PBMCs provided the cDNA or gDNA that served as material.

The V gene lost 2 bases and the J gene lost 3 bases, with 15 bases spanning the gap. The germline gives CDR1 MNHEY, CDR2 SMNVEV (reference sequence). The CDR3 is 16 residues long. Original data processing: Reference gene primer amplification in the assay estimated nucleated cell counts. The table came from immunoSEQ multiplex PCR; TCRdb's copy has only in-frame clones and leaves some out. The V and J calls and clone size were taken over from that table, and D and trimming were inferred from the DNA. The sample contains some 70,000 clones, roughly 85% of which appear only once. The sequence came from a woman between 50 and 59 years old with COVID-19, enrolled during active disease. Sequencing was carried out using peripheral blood. The gene calls are TRBV27 and TRBJ2-3; possibly TRBD1 for D (6 bases). CDR3 coding DNA: TGTGCCAGCAGTTTAAGAGGGACAATCCCAACAGATACGCAGTATTTT. It yields the protein CASSLRGTIPTDTQYF.